The entry below gives a single T cell receptor (beta chain) sequence along with its context. The data were obtained in a study of technical replicates of blood from a few donors. Repertoires were generated with immunoSEQ multiplex PCR, while TCRdb's copy carries only in-frame clones and drops some. There are tens of thousands of clones in the sample; 90% occur only once, and approximately 4.6% lies in the top ten. V lost 6 bases and J 4 bases, leaving 10 bases between the germline ends. Per the germline V gene, CDR1 is SNHLY and CDR2 is FYNNEI. This CDR3 has 13 residues. The V and J genes are TRBV2 and TRBJ1-5; D ambiguous. The sequencing sample was made of PBMCs. The receptor's source is a human donor in good health. Some clones in this sample may be carry-over from other donors' samples. CDR3 amino acids: CASRVTENQPQHF. For the CDR3, the DNA is TGTGCCAGCAGGGTCACAGAGAATCAGCCCCAGCATTTT.